Each of the 7 T cell receptor beta chains below was sequenced from the same sample in a study of T-cell memory formation after mild COVID-19. TCRdb called the 5' RACE reads again in MiXCR, with one record for every CDR3 protein. The table records a few hundred thousand distinct CDR3 sequences, approximately 29% of them present only once. Sequencing input: PBMCs or a T cell subset sorted from them (not recorded which). The source is an adult woman who had mild COVID-19 (a few samples of this study predate the infection). Cell type and time point are not known.

The chain couples TRBV24-1 to TRBJ2-2; maybe TRBD1 (6 bases). Germline V gene data show CDR1 as KGHDR and CDR2 as SFDVKD. V was cut by 4 bases and J by 0 bases, with 14 bases left in between. The CDR3 contains 17 residues. Here the CDR3 reads CATSDPSGTSNTGELFF. The CDR3 region has the DNA TGTGCCACCAGTGACCCTTCTGGGACATCGAACACCGGGGAGCTGTTTTTT.

The chain joins TRBV6-5 to TRBJ2-7; D may match TRBD1 or TRBD2 (7 bases each). The V and J ends lost 5 bases and 3 bases respectively, with 14 bases between them. CDR3 size: 14 residues. CDR1 MNHEY and CDR2 SVGAGI come from the germline V gene. As DNA, the CDR3 is TGTGCCAGCAGTACACAGGGGACTATCTACGAGCAGTACTTC. Protein sequence: CASSTQGTIYEQYF.

This clonotype was counted a single time. The CDR3 region is CASSLFGNEQYF. The DNA for the CDR3 is TGCGCCAGCAGCTTGTTCGGAAACGAGCAGTACTTC. The chain combines TRBV5-1 with TRBJ2-7, with D unclear. The CDR3 length is 12 residues. Germline values: CDR1 SGHRS, CDR2 YFSETQ. V gave up 1 base and J gave up 5 bases, with 7 bases separating them.

The J gene is TRBJ2-3, the V gene TRBV11-2; TRBD2 agrees at 10 bases. CDR3 size: 16 residues. V was pared by 5 bases and J by 2 bases, with 7 bases of the junction left unmatched. The germline V gene has CDR1 SGHAT and CDR2 FQNNGV. In DNA, the CDR3 is TGTGCCAGCAGCCGGTCGACTAGCGGGTTCACAGATACGCAGTATTTT. It yields the protein CASSRSTSGFTDTQYF.

The chain is built from TRBV20-1 and TRBJ2-5; D unresolved. Trimming shortened V by 1 base and J by 2 bases, and 17 bases separated the two germline ends. Germline V gene lookup returns CDR1 DFQATT and CDR2 SNEGSKA (reference sequence). The CDR3 covers 16 residues. The CDR3 spells CSARVLRGYGQETQYF. The CDR3 DNA reads TGCAGTGCTAGAGTCCTCCGAGGCTATGGGCAAGAGACCCAGTACTTC.

This chain connects TRBV12-3 or TRBV12-4 to TRBJ2-2; 14 positions agree with TRBD2. This CDR3 has 16 residues. J gave up 4 bases and V 5 bases, and 3 bases lay outside the gene matches. The CDR3 DNA is TGTGCCAGCAGTCGACTAGCGGGGGGGCCCACCGGGGAGCTGTTTTTT. It encodes CASSRLAGGPTGELFF.

The V call is TRBV12-3 or TRBV12-4, the J call TRBJ1-5, with D possibly being TRBD1 (6 bases). This CDR3 is built from 14 residues. V dropped 4 bases and J dropped 1 base, with 8 bases sitting between them. In nucleotides, the CDR3 is TGTGCCAGCAGTTCGGGACACAGCAATCAGCCCCAGCATTTT. Protein: CASSSGHSNQPQHF.